This T cell receptor beta chain was identified in a study of long-term antiretroviral therapy in people with HIV. The assay, immunoSEQ v3.0, was run at survey level. Sequencing used immunoSEQ multiplex PCR; TCRdb keeps in-frame clones, though not all of them. The repertoire holds about 48,000 clones, with roughly four fifths as singletons. Prior to DNA extraction, the samples held roughly 0.85-10 million cryopreserved PBMC. Study-level findings and limits: Information on adherence to ART, viral resistance or therapy changes was unavailable.

On this clone itself: The antigen remains undetermined.

This TCR was sampled from a young woman with HIV. The source material was unsorted PBMCs, sampled 0.8 years after starting antiretroviral therapy.

This CDR3 is CASSITLQETQYF. CDR3 nucleotides: TGTGCCAGTAGTATCACTCTCCAAGAGACCCAGTACTTC. V usage is TRBV19 and J usage is TRBJ2-5; D is unclear. The V gene lost 3 bases and the J gene lost 1 base, with 6 bases spanning the gap. The V gene's germline CDR1 is LNHDA and CDR2 SQIVND (reference sequence). The CDR3 has 13 residues.